This T cell receptor (beta chain) stems from a study of T cell responses to AZD1222 COVID-19 vaccine. Regarding the study as a whole: Repertoire samples came only from after the peak T cell response.

As regards this clone: The antigen is not known.

Measured with immunoSEQ multiplex PCR; TCRdb has only the in-frame clones, and not every one. The sample yields 200,000 or so clones, more than 75% seen once. This CDR3 comprises 19 residues. This chain joins TRBV21-1 and TRBJ1-5; the table calls TRBD1, which could not be checked here. TRBV21-1 is an annotated pseudogene. This sequence originates from an adult in good health. The sample was peripheral blood, taken on day 0 of MenACWY control vaccination. The CDR3 loop reads CASSNVRQDLCGVNQPQHF. CDR3 sequence (DNA): TGTGCCAGCAGCAACGTGCGACAGGATCTGTGTGGGGTTAATCAGCCCCAGCATTTT.